The entry that follows covers one T cell receptor (beta chain) sequence. CDR1 and CDR2 from the germline V gene are SGHTA and FQGNSA. The CDR3 contains 19 residues. Unmatched junction bases numbered 15, after V lost 3 bases and J lost 8 bases. These data are taken from a study of blood T cell repertoires in COVID-19. The repertoire was sequenced with immunoSEQ multiplex PCR; TCRdb's copy has only in-frame clones and lacks some. Among more than 400,000 clones listed, roughly 90% were seen once. Sequencing input: PBMCs or T cells enriched from blood (not recorded which). The gene calls are TRBV7-2 and TRBJ1-6, with 11 bases aligning to TRBD1. The sequence derives from a woman between 18 and 30 years old who had recovered from COVID-19. DNA for the CDR3: TGTGCCAGCAGCTTCCGGGACAGGGGGAGGTCTTATGGGGATTCACCCCTCCACTTT. This translates into CASSFRDRGRSYGDSPLHF.